This T cell receptor beta chain was recorded in a study of human thymus T cells (dated by TCRdb to about 2020). Turning to the overall study: The study characterized TCR alpha and beta repertoires from about 8 infant thymus samples and a few related peripheral blood samples. The infant donors were about 7 to 244 days old, and the cohort included six or seven males and two females.

The donors were immunologically healthy infants in Finland who had open corrective cardiac surgery for congenital heart defects. From four of the eight donors, a small aliquot of about 0.45-1 mL peripheral blood was collected during surgery. Genomic DNA from blood samples was extracted from all available leukocytes rather than from a fixed cell number. ACK lysis buffer was used to remove erythrocytes from blood, and the leukocytes were stored at -70 degrees C as pellets. A QIAsymphony instrument was used to extract genomic DNA from the frozen cell pellets. The immunoSEQ multiplex PCR assay was used to amplify the TCRB and TCRAD loci from a standardized quantity of quality-controlled genomic DNA. Amplicons spanned the V(D)J region at a length sufficient to cover the CDR3 and identify V and J genes. Through the commercial immunoSEQ service, the amplicons were sequenced on an Illumina platform. Under the source paper's analysis protocol: Primer bias and sequencing errors were corrected as previously described, and TCRAD and TCRB were defined on the basis of the IMGT database. Repertoires were analysed with immunoSEQ Analyzer 3.0 and VDJTools, covering basic statistics, V/J segment usage, diversity estimates, rarefaction and pairwise overlap. Diversity was estimated with Chao1, ChaoE, Efron-Thisted, Shannon and inverse Simpson indices, and also on datasets down-sampled to the smallest sample. Repertoire overlap was assessed by strict matching of CDR3 nucleotide sequence, V gene and J gene, and clustering was done by Jaccard-based multidimensional scaling. The immuneACCESS repertoire file appears here via TCRdb, limited to in-frame rearrangements. These files lack a portion of the clones; in checked studies, under half of the deficit traces to unresolved V genes, and the cause of the others is not known. The DNA gave D and trimming, while V, J and clone size come from that table. This sample comprises 54,000 or so clones, 94% of them detected only once. Of the sample, about 6.5% is held by the ten largest clones.

Concerning this clone itself: Its target antigen remains unknown. No base quality values were provided; no much bigger clone lies one nucleotide off.

Broader findings and caveats from the paper: Biased V and J gene segment usage appeared to be present in both thymic and peripheral blood repertoires. On average, roughly 810,000 unique TCRB clonotypes were obtained from thymus samples, compared with 75,000 to 90,000 from blood samples.

The material sequenced was blood. The TCR sequence derives from a boy in the first two years of life with a congenital heart defect but otherwise immunologically healthy.

The DNA sequence is TGTGCCAGCAGTGAGGTTACAGGGTCCACAGATACGCAGTATTTT. Translation gives CASSEVTGSTDTQYF. This receptor chain uses TRBV6-1 and TRBJ2-3; perhaps TRBD1 is the D gene, with 6 bases matching. From the cysteine up to the phenylalanine, the CDR3 has a length of 15 residues. Only CDR3 DNA is held: 45 bases, read in frame from base 1. Relative to germline, V is 3 bases shorter and J is 2 bases shorter, with 12 bases between their ends. As encoded in the germline V gene, CDR1 is MNHNS while CDR2 is SASEGT.